This is a list of T cell receptor beta chains from one sample in a study of cytomegalovirus exposure and HLA in healthy donors. Clones were read by immunoSEQ multiplex PCR, and TCRdb kept only the in-frame ones, dropping some. Of 110,000 or so clones in the sample, 67% are singletons; the top ten hold roughly 8.3%. The sequencing input was PBMCs. Source of these receptors: a young man in good health and CMV-seropositive. Both conserved end residues are part of each CDR3. D genes are given only for firm matches. Clone size is stated in some rows and not others, as once, few, many or a class when expanded.

j_call clone_size d_call v_call cdr3_aa cdr3_nt
TRBJ1-3 . . TRBV2 CASELETGDSGNTIYF TGTGCCAGCGAATTGGAGACAGGAGACTCTGGAAACACCATATATTTT
TRBJ2-7 . TRBD1 TRBV6-5 CASSSTGGAQYF TGTGCCAGCAGTTCCACAGGGGGCGCCCAGTACTTC
TRBJ1-5 few TRBD1 TRBV6-5 CASSDRGNQPQHF TGTGCCAGCAGCGACAGGGGCAATCAGCCCCAGCATTTT
TRBJ2-7 . TRBD1 TRBV6-1 CASRPGQVTYEQYF TGTGCCAGCAGGCCGGGACAGGTGACCTACGAGCAGTACTTC
TRBJ2-1 . TRBD1 TRBV6-4 CASSESGTEYNEQFF TGTGCCAGCAGTGAATCAGGGACAGAATACAATGAGCAGTTCTTC
TRBJ2-1 few TRBD2 TRBV29-1 CSVQRLAGGNNEQFF TGCAGCGTTCAACGCCTGGCGGGGGGAAACAATGAGCAGTTCTTC
TRBJ2-3 . TRBD1 TRBV7-3 CASSIPGQLNTQYF TGTGCCAGCAGCATCCCGGGACAGCTGAATACGCAGTATTTT
TRBJ2-2 . . TRBV6-5 CASSYRSFTGELFF TGTGCCAGCAGTTATCGTTCCTTTACCGGGGAGCTGTTTTTT
TRBJ2-3 . . TRBV7-9 CASSLGGIRDIRTDTQYF TGTGCCAGCAGCTTAGGCGGTATCCGGGACATTCGCACAGATACGCAGTATTTT
TRBJ2-5 . TRBD2 TRBV4-1 CASSQAGGGGRETQYF TGCGCCAGCAGCCAAGCAGGTGGCGGGGGGCGGGAGACCCAGTACTTC